This is a list of T cell receptor beta chains from one sample in a study of beta chain features in type 1 diabetes. The data were produced by immunoSEQ multiplex PCR, yet TCRdb's version contains in-frame clones alone and is incomplete. The sample holds a few hundred thousand clones, 27% seen once. The sample was central memory CD4+ T cells from blood. All receptors come from a man aged 25-45 years in good health. Both conserved end residues are part of each CDR3. Fields, in order: clone size, J gene, D gene, V gene, CDR3 protein, CDR3 DNA. The D gene is left open where the match is weak. Clone size is not always given. Where it is, it says once, few, many or a class for expanded clones.

.	TRBJ2-7	.	TRBV7-9	CASSLEGGYSYEQYF	TGTGCCAGCAGCTTAGAAGGCGGCTACTCCTACGAGCAGTACTTC
few	TRBJ1-5	.	TRBV27	CASSRDRYSNQPQHF	TGTGCCAGCAGCCGCGACAGGTATAGCAATCAGCCCCAGCATTTT
few	TRBJ2-1	TRBD1	TRBV5-6	CASSGVQGALNEQFF	TGTGCCAGCAGCGGAGTACAGGGGGCGCTGAATGAGCAGTTCTTC
.	TRBJ2-1	.	TRBV29-1	CSGDSSSYNEQFF	TGCAGCGGGGACTCGAGCTCCTACAATGAGCAGTTCTTC
.	TRBJ2-2	.	TRBV5-1	CASSLAGQANTGELFF	TGCGCCAGCAGCTTGGCCGGGCAGGCTAACACCGGGGAGCTGTTTTTT
few	TRBJ2-2	.	TRBV7-7	CASSAGQNTGELFF	TGTGCCAGCAGCGCAGGACAGAACACCGGGGAGCTGTTTTTT
.	TRBJ2-3	TRBD2	TRBV15	CATSTTGGTQYF	TGTGCCACCAGCACTACGGGGGGTACGCAGTATTTT
.	TRBJ2-1	.	TRBV7-9	CASSLSGAAGDEQFF	TGTGCCAGCAGCTTATCGGGGGCCGCAGGGGATGAGCAGTTCTTC
.	TRBJ2-5	TRBD2	TRBV30	CAWSGGAGGSPETQYF	TGTGCCTGGAGTGGGGGCGCGGGGGGCTCGCCAGAGACCCAGTACTTC
.	TRBJ1-6	.	TRBV7-2	CASSLAGYNSPLHF	TGTGCCAGCAGCTTAGCCGGCTATAATTCACCCCTCCACTTT
.	TRBJ2-7	.	TRBV7-2	CASALYRSTYEQYF	TGTGCCAGCGCCCTGTACAGGTCAACCTACGAGCAGTACTTC
few	TRBJ2-7	.	TRBV18	CASSPFRDVTYEQYF	TGTGCCAGCTCACCATTCAGGGACGTAACCTACGAGCAGTACTTC
.	TRBJ1-2	TRBD1	TRBV30	CAWRVDRAHGYTF	TGTGCCTGGAGGGTCGACAGGGCGCATGGCTACACCTTC
.	TRBJ2-2	TRBD2	TRBV7-2	CANPALAGVAGELFF	TGTGCCAACCCTGCCCTAGCGGGAGTGGCCGGGGAGCTGTTTTTT
.	TRBJ2-3	.	TRBV7-9	CASSLLVDTQYF	TGTGCCAGCAGCCTGCTTGTAGATACGCAGTATTTT
.	TRBJ1-2	.	TRBV21-1	CASSKVRTGAYGYTF	TGTGCCAGCAGCAAAGTAAGGACAGGGGCTTATGGCTACACCTTC
once	TRBJ1-6	TRBD1	TRBV5-6	CASSLVGGRGKSPLHF	TGTGCCAGCAGCTTGGTAGGGGGCCGGGGCAAGTCACCCCTCCACTTT
few	TRBJ1-4	.	TRBV6-5	CASSSLATNEKLFF	TGTGCCAGCAGTTCATTGGCAACTAATGAAAAACTGTTTTTT
once	TRBJ2-7	TRBD1	TRBV7-8	CASSLEGQGVQYF	TGTGCCAGCAGCTTAGAGGGACAGGGGGTTCAGTACTTC
.	TRBJ2-6	TRBD1	TRBV4-3	CASSRVRSGTGDPGANVLTF	TGCGCCAGCAGCCGGGTCCGGAGCGGGACAGGGGACCCTGGGGCCAACGTCCTGACTTTC
.	TRBJ1-2	.	TRBV6-4	CASSDPGSNGYTF	TGTGCCAGCAGTGATCCGGGTTCCAATGGCTACACCTTC
.	TRBJ2-1	.	TRBV15	CATSRDPGPNEQFF	TGTGCCACCAGCAGAGACCCCGGGCCCAATGAGCAGTTCTTC